Described below is a single TCR beta chain sequence and its context. Its target is not known. Sequence at one end of the junction differs from germline and may be a read error. The CD8 memory fraction combined CD45RO+ cells with TemRA cells (CCR7-negative CD45RA+). The data were taken from a study of shared clonotypes between healthy human individuals. The overall study: Donors had three CD4 naive, three CD4 memory, two CD8 naive and one CD8 memory plate apiece.

Germline CDR1 SSHAT, CDR2 FNYEAQ (reference sequence). The CDR3 spans 19 residues. Whole-study findings and limits: Four donors held about 5.1% of naive CD4 clonotypes in common. Generation probabilities were higher for clonotypes shared across all four sorted-subset donors than for unshared ones.

The assay was immunoSEQ multiplex PCR, and TCRdb's table has in-frame clones only and misses some. Here the sample spans roughly 320,000 clones, roughly 84% being singletons. The clonotype originates from a man aged 18 to 30 in good health. The V and J genes are TRBV7-7 and TRBJ2-3; tentatively, D is TRBD1 (5 bases). The sequenced sample was memory CD8+ T cells sorted from blood. This sample's subset: CD45RO+ cells pooled with CCR7-negative TemRA cells. Here the CDR3 DNA reads TGTGCTAGCAGCCCCCAGACAGAACAAGTAGTAATGAGGACAGATACGCAGTATTTT. As protein: CASSPQTEQVVMRTDTQYF.